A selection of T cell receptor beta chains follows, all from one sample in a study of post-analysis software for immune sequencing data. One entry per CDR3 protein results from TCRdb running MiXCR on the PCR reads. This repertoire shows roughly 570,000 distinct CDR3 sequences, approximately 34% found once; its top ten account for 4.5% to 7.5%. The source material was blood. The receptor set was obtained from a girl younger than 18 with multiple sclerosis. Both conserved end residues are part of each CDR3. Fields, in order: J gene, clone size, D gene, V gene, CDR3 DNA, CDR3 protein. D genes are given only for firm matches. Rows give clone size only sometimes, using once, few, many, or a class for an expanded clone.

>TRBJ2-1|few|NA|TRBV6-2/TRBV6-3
TGTGCCAGCAGCTTCGGACAGCAGCAATACAATGAGCAGTTCTTC
CASSFGQQQYNEQFF
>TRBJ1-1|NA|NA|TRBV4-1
TGCGCCAGCAGCCCCGGGAGCCCAAACACTGAAGCTTTCTTT
CASSPGSPNTEAFF
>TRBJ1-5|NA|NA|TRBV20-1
TGCAGTGCTAGAGAGAGGCTATTCAATCAGCCCCAGCATTTT
CSARERLFNQPQHF
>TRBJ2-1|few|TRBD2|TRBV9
TGTGCCAGCAGCGCCAGACTAGCGCCCCACAATGAGCAGTTCTTC
CASSARLAPHNEQFF
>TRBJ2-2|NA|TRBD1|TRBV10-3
TGTGCCATCAGTGAGTCGGGGACAGGGAACACCGGGGAGCTGTTTTTT
CAISESGTGNTGELFF
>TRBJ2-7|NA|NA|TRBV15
TGTGCCACCAGCAGAGATGTAGGGAAAGGCGAGCAGTACTTC
CATSRDVGKGEQYF
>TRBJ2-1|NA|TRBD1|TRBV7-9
TGTGCCAGCAGCAGGGGACAGGCCTCCTACAATGAGCAGTTCTTC
CASSRGQASYNEQFF
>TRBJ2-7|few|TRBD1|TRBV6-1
TGTGCCAGCAGTGTGGCGGCGCAACAGGGGGAGCAGTACTTC
CASSVAAQQGEQYF
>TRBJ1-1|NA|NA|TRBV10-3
TGTGCCATCAGCCCACTGGAGACAGGTCGATACACTGAAGCTTTCTTT
CAISPLETGRYTEAFF
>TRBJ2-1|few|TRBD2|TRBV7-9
TGTGCCAGCAGCGCCACACTAGCGGGGGGCGGAGATGAGCAGTTCTTC
CASSATLAGGGDEQFF
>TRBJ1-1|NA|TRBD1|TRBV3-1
TGTGCCAGCCGTTCAGCGGACAGGGGTGAAGCTTTCTTT
CASRSADRGEAFF
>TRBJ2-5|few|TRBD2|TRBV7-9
TGTGCCAGCAGCTCCACCCAAGCGGGGGCCCGAGAAGAGACCCAGTACTTC
CASSSTQAGAREETQYF
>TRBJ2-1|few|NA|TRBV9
TGTGCCAGCAGCGAATCGGGGCGCGGGTCCGACAATGAGCAGTTCTTC
CASSESGRGSDNEQFF
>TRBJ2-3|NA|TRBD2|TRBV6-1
TGTGCCAGCAGTGAAGCGTGGCGGGGGGGCCAGGATACGCAGTATTTT
CASSEAWRGGQDTQYF
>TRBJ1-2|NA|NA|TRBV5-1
TGCGCCAGCAGCTTGACGGGGCCCGGCTACACCTTC
CASSLTGPGYTF
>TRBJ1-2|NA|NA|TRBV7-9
TGTGCCAGCAGCCGAGGCAGGGGCCCTAACTATGGCTACACCTTC
CASSRGRGPNYGYTF
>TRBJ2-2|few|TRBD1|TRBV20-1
TGCAGTGCTGGGGACAGCCAGAACACCGGGGAGCTGTTTTTT
CSAGDSQNTGELFF
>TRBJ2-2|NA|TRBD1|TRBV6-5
TGTGCCAGCAGAGGACAGGGGATGGGCGGGGAGCTGTTTTTT
CASRGQGMGGELFF
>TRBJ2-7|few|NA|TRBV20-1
TGCAGTGCTAGAGATGGGGGTCACGAGCAGTACTTC
CSARDGGHEQYF
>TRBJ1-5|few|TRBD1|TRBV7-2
TGTGCCAGCAGCTGGCCGGGACAGGGTTTAAACCAGCCCCAGCATTTT
CASSWPGQGLNQPQHF
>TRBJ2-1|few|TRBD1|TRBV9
TGTGCCAGCAGCGTAGTACCAGAGGACAGGGGGCACTACAATGAGCAGTTCTTC
CASSVVPEDRGHYNEQFF
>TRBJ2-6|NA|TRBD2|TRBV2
TGTGCCAGCGGTGGACTAGCTGGGGCCAACGCCCTGACTTTC
CASGGLAGANALTF
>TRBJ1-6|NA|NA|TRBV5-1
TGCGCCAGCAGCTTGGCTCAGGGTCCTCATTCACCCCTCCACTTT
CASSLAQGPHSPLHF
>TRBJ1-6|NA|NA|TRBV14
TGTGCCAGCAGCCAAGGGGCAGGGAATAATTCACCCCTCCACTTT
CASSQGAGNNSPLHF
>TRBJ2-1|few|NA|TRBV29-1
TGCAGCGTTGTTCAGGCCAGCTCCTACAATGAGCAGTTCTTC
CSVVQASSYNEQFF
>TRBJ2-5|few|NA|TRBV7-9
TGTGCCAGCAGCTTAGCCAGGGCCCGACAAGAGACCCAGTACTTC
CASSLARARQETQYF
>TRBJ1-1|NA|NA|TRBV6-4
TGTGCCAGCAGTGTGTCGGTGAACACTGAAGCTTTCTTT
CASSVSVNTEAFF
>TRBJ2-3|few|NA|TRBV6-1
TGTGCCAGCAACAGACGCACAGATACGCAGTATTTT
CASNRRTDTQYF
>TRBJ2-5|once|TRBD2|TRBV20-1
TGCAGTGCTAGAGATGTTTCTAGCGGGGGGGCTTGGGAGACCCAGTACTTC
CSARDVSSGGAWETQYF
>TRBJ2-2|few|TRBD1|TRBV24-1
TGTGCCACCAGTGAGGCAGGGGGGAACACCGGGGAGCTGTTTTTT
CATSEAGGNTGELFF
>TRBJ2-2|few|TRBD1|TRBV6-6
TGTGCCAGCAGTTACCCAGGGGGCACCGGGGAGCTGTTTTTT
CASSYPGGTGELFF
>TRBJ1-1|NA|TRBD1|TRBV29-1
TGCAGCGTTGAAGATCTGACAGGGCTCGGATCTTTCTTT
CSVEDLTGLGSFF
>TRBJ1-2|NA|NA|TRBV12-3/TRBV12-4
TGTGCCAGCAGTCATCTCCGGGACCGCGGCTATGGCTACACCTTC
CASSHLRDRGYGYTF
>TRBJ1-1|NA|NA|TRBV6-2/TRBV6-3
TGTGCCAGCAGTCGCCAACACCTGAACACTGAAGCTTTCTTT
CASSRQHLNTEAFF
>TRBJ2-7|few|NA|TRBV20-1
TGCAGTGCTCTACAGGACAACGAGCAGTACTTC
CSALQDNEQYF
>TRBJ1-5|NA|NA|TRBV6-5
TGTGCCAGCAGTTACATGAGGGGAAGCAATCAGCCCCAGCATTTT
CASSYMRGSNQPQHF
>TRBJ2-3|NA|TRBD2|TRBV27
TGTGCCAGCAGTCCCTTGGCTAGCGGGGGGAACACAGATACGCAGTATTTT
CASSPLASGGNTDTQYF
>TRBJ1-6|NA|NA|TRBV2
TGTGCCAGCAGTGGACAGAATTCACCCCTCCACTTT
CASSGQNSPLHF
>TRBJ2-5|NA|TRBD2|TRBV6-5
TGTGCCAGCAGTTATGGGTGGGCTAGCGGCTACCAAGAGACCCAGTACTTC
CASSYGWASGYQETQYF
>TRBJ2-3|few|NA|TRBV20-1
TGCAGTGCTAGTTGGGCGGTCCAGCCCACAGATACGCAGTATTTT
CSASWAVQPTDTQYF
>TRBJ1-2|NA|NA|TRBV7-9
TGTGCCAGCAGCCGTTTCCAGGCAGGTGGCTACACCTTC
CASSRFQAGGYTF
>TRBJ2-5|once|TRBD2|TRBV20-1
TGCAGTGCCATGGGACTAGCGGAAGAGACCCAGTACTTC
CSAMGLAEETQYF
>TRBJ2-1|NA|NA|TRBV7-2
TGTGCCAGACGGAGAATTTCCTACAATGAGCAGTTCTTC
CARRRISYNEQFF
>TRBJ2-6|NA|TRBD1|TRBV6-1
TGTGCCAGCAGTAGGCGACCGGGACAGGGGGATGGGGCTGGGGCCAACGTCCTGACTTTC
CASSRRPGQGDGAGANVLTF
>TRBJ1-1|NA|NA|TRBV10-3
TGTGCCATCACCGATGGACCCCGCACTGAAGCTTTCTTT
CAITDGPRTEAFF
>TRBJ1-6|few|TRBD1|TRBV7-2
TGTGCCAGCAGCATGGGACAGGGAAATTCACCCCTCCACTTT
CASSMGQGNSPLHF
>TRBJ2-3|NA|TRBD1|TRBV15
TGTGCCACCAGCAGAGGAACAGGGGAGTGGGCAGATACGCAGTATTTT
CATSRGTGEWADTQYF
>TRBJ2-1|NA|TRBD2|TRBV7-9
TGTGCCAGCAGCCCGAGGGGTGTGCTAGCGGATCACAATGAGCAGTTCTTC
CASSPRGVLADHNEQFF
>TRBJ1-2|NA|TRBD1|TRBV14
TGTGCCAGCAGCCAAGTAGCAGGGGGATTACATGGCTACACCTTC
CASSQVAGGLHGYTF
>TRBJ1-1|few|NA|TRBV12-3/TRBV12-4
TGTGCCAGCAGTCTTGGGACGGCGAGCACTGAAGCTTTCTTT
CASSLGTASTEAFF
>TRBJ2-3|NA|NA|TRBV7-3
TGTGCCAGCAGCCGGGCCGGGACGGCGACAGATACGCAGTATTTT
CASSRAGTATDTQYF
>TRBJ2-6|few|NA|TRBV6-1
TGTGCCAGCAGTGGCCCTGGGAGATTGGGGGCCAACGTCCTGACTTTC
CASSGPGRLGANVLTF
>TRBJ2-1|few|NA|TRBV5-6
TGTGCCAGCAGCTTGTTGGCGGGGGCCTTCAATGAGCAGTTCTTC
CASSLLAGAFNEQFF
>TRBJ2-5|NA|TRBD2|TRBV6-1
TGTGCCAGCAGTGAACGTCGGGGGGGCGTAGAGACCCAGTACTTC
CASSERRGGVETQYF
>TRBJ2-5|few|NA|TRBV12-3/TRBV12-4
TGTGCCAGCAGTTTCGGCAGGGAGATGCTTCGAGAGACCCAGTACTTC
CASSFGREMLRETQYF
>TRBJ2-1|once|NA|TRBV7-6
TGTGCCAGCAGCTTAGGGTCGGGGTTTCTGGCAGACGAGCAGTTCTTC
CASSLGSGFLADEQFF
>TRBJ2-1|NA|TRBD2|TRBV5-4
TGTGCCAGCAGCTTGCCTCGCGGGGGGGCAAATGAGCAGTTCTTC
CASSLPRGGANEQFF
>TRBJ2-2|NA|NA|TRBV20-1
TGCAGTGCTAGAGATCGAGGGATGGACACCGGGGAGCGGTTTTTT
CSARDRGMDTGERFF
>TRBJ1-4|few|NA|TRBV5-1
TGCGCCAGCAGGACTCCGGGGGATGAAAAACTGTTTTTT
CASRTPGDEKLFF
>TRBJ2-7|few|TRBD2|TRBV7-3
TGTGCCAGCAGCGAGACTAGCGGGGGGACCTACGAGCAGTACTTC
CASSETSGGTYEQYF